This T cell receptor (beta chain) was identified in a study of CD8+CD57+ T cells in acquired aplastic anemia. Using genomic DNA as the template, TCR beta VDJ and CDR3 profiling was carried out. From the reads, TCRdb called clonotypes with MiXCR, one entry per CDR3 protein. The sample contains about 160,000 distinct CDR3 sequences, 70% to 80% of which appear only once. Whoever was chosen for sequencing had shown CD8+CD57+ cell expansion by flow cytometry. There were no patients without severe acquired aplastic anemia. Trimming took 4 bases from V and 4 from J, leaving 8 bases between them. The CDR3 spans 13 residues. Germline V CDR1 and CDR2: SNHLY, FYNNEI.

Sequenced sample: sorted CD4+, CD8+, or CD8+CD57+ T cells (not recorded which) from PBMCs. The chain links TRBV2 to TRBJ1-5, with no clear D. The sequence derives from a human donor with aplastic anemia. The CDR3 DNA reads as TGTGCCAGCAGTGTTTTTAGTAATCAGCCCCAGCATTTT. It translates to CASSVFSNQPQHF.